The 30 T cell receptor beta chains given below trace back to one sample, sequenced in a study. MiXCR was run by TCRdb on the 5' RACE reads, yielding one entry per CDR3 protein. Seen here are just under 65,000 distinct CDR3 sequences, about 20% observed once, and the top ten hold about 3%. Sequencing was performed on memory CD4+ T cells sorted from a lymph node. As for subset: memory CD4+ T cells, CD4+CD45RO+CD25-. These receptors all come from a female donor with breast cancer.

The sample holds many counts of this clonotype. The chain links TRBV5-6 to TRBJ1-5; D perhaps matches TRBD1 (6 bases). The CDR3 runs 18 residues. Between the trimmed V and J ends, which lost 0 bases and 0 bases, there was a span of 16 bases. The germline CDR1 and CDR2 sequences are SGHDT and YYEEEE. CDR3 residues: CASSLGPPRGPSNQPQHF. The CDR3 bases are TGTGCCAGCAGCTTGGGGCCCCCCCGGGGGCCTAGCAATCAGCCCCAGCATTTT.

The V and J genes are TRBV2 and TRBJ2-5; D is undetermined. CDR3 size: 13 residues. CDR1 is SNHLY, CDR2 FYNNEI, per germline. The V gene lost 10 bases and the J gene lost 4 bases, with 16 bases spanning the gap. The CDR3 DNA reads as TGTGCCACATCCCCGGTGGGCAGAGAGACCCAGTACTTC. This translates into CATSPVGRETQYF.

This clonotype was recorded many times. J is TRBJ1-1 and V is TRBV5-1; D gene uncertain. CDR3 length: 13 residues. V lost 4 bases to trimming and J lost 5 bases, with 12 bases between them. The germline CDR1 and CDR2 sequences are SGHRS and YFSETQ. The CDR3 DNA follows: TGCGCCAGCAGCCGCTCCCCGGAGACTGAAGCTTTCTTT. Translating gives CASSRSPETEAFF.

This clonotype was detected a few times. In nucleotides, the CDR3 is TGTGCCAGCAACTTCGGGGGGGCCTTAACAGATACGCAGTATTTT. The encoded protein is CASNFGGALTDTQYF. The genes are TRBV6-1 and TRBJ2-3; 8 bases are shared with TRBD2. Trimming removed 7 bases from V and 3 bases from J; junction bases left unmatched: 9. The CDR3 has 15 residues. Per the germline V gene, CDR1 is MNHNS and CDR2 is SASEGT.

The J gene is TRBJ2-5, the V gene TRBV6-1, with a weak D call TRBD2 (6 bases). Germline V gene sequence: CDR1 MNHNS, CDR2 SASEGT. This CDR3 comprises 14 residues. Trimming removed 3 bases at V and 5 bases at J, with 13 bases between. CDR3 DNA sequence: TGTGCCAGCAGTGAGCACCGAGGGAGGGAGACCCAGTACTTC. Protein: CASSEHRGRETQYF.

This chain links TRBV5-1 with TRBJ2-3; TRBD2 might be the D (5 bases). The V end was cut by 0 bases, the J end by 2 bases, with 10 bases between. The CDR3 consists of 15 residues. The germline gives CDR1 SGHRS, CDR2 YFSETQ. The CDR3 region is CASSLEGVPTDTQYF. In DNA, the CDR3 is TGCGCCAGCAGCTTGGAGGGAGTACCCACAGATACGCAGTATTTT.

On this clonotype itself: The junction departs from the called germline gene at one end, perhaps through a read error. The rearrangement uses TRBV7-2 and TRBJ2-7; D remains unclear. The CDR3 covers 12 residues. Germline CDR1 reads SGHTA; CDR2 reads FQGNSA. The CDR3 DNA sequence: TGTGCCAGCAGCTCCCTTGTCTACGTGCAGTACTTC. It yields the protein CASSSLVYVQYF.

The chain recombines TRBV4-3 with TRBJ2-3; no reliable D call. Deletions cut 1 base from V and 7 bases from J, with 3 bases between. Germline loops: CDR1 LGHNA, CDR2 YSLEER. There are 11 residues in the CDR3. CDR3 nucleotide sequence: TGCGCCAGCAGCCAAGGGAATACGCAGTATTTT. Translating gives CASSQGNTQYF.

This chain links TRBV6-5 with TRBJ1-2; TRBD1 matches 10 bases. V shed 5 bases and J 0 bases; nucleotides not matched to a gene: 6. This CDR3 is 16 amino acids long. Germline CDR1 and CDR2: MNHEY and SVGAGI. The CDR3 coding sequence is TGTGCCAGCAGTCCGGGACAGGGGTTGACTAACTATGGCTACACCTTC. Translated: CASSPGQGLTNYGYTF.

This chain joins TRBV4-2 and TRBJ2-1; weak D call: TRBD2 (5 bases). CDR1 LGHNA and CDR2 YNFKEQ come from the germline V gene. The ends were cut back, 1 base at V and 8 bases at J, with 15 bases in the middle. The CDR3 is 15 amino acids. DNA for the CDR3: TGTGCCAGCAGCCAAGCCCCACTAGATTGGCATGAGCAGTTCTTC. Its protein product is CASSQAPLDWHEQFF.

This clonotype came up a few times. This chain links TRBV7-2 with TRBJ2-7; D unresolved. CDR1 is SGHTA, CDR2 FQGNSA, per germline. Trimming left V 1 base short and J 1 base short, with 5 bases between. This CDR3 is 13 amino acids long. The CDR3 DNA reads TGTGCCAGCAGCTTAGGAATGTCCTACGAGCAGTACTTC. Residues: CASSLGMSYEQYF.

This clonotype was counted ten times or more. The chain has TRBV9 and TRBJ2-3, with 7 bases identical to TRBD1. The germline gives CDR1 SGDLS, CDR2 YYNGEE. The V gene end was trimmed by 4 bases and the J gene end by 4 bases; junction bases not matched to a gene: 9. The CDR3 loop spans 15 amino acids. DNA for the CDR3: TGTGCCAGCAGCAACCGAGGGGGCGGCGCAGATACGCAGTATTTT. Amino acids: CASSNRGGGADTQYF.

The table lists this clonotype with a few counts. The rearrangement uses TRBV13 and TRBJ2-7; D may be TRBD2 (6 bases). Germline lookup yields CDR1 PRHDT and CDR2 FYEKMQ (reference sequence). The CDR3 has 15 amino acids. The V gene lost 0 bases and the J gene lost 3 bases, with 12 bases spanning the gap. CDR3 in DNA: TGTGCCAGCAGCTTAGGCGAGCGGGCCCTCTACGAGCAGTACTTC. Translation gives CASSLGERALYEQYF.

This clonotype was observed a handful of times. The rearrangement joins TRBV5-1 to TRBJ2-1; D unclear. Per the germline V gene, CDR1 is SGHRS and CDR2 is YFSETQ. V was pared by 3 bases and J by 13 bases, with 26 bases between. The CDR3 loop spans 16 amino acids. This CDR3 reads CASSSGLGSGSFIQFF. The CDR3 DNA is TGCGCCAGCAGCTCGGGCTTGGGGTCGGGTTCGTTTATACAGTTCTTC. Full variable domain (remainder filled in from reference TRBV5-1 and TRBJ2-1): KAGVTQTPRYLIKTRGQQVTLSCSPISGHRSVSWYQQTPGQGLQFLFEYFSETQRNKGNFPGRFSGRQFSNSRSEMNVSTLELGDSALYLCASSSGLGSGSFIQFFGPGTRLTVL.

The CDR3 reads CASSLAGDQGGELFF. The CDR3, as DNA: TGTGCCAGCAGCTTGGCCGGGGACCAGGGAGGGGAGCTGTTTTTT. This chain joins TRBV7-3 and TRBJ2-2, with D perhaps TRBD1 or TRBD2 (5 bases each). The CDR3 has 15 residues. V dropped 3 bases and J dropped 8 bases, with 16 bases sitting between them. Looked up from germline, CDR1 is SGHTA and CDR2 is FQGTGA.

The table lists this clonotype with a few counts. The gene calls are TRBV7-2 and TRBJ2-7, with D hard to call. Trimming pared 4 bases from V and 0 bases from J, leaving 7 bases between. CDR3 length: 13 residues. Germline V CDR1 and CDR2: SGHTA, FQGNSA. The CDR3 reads CASSYQSSYEQYF. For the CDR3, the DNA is TGTGCCAGCAGCTATCAGAGCTCCTACGAGCAGTACTTC.

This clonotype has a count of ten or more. The CDR3 DNA follows: TGCAGTGCTAGCCAACCAGGGAGCAATACGCAGTATTTT. It encodes CSASQPGSNTQYF. The rearrangement joins TRBV20-1 to TRBJ2-3; tentatively, D is TRBD1 or TRBD2 (5 bases each). Germline values: CDR1 DFQATT, CDR2 SNEGSKA (reference sequence). Trimming cost V 3 bases and J 7 bases, with 14 bases left between them. There are 13 residues in the CDR3.

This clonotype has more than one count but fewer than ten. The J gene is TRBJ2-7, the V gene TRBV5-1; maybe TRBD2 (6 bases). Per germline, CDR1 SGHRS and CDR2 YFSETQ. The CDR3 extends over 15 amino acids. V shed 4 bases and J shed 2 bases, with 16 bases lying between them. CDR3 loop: CASSRGSGEAYEQYF. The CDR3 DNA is TGCGCCAGCAGCCGCGGTAGCGGAGAAGCCTACGAGCAGTACTTC.

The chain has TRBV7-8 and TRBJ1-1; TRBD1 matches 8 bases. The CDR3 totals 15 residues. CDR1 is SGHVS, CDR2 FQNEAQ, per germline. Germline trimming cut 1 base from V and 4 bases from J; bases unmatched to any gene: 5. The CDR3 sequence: CASSLEVRGPTEAFF. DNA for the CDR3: TGTGCCAGCAGCTTAGAGGTCAGGGGGCCCACTGAAGCTTTCTTT.

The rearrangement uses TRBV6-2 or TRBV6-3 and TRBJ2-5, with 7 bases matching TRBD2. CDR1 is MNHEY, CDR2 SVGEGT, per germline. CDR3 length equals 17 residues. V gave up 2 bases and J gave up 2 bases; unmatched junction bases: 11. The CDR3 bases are TGTGCCAGCAGTTACGACGTTGTCAGCGGGGATCAAGAGACCCAGTACTTC. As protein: CASSYDVVSGDQETQYF.

Here the CDR3 DNA reads TGCAGTGCTAGAGTGGGAGGGGGAAACATTCAGTACTTC. It encodes CSARVGGGNIQYF. This rearrangement joins TRBV20-1 to TRBJ2-4; tentative D call: TRBD2 (7 bases). CDR1 is DFQATT, CDR2 SNEGSKA, per germline (reference sequence). V lost 1 base, J lost 6 bases, and 10 bases lay in between. CDR3 size: 13 residues.

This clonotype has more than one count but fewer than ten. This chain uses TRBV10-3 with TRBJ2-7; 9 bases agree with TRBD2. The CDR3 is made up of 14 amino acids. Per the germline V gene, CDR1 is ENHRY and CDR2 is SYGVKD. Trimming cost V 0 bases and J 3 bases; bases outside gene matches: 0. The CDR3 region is CAISESTSGYEQYF. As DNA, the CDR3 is TGTGCCATCAGTGAGTCGACTAGCGGCTACGAGCAGTACTTC.

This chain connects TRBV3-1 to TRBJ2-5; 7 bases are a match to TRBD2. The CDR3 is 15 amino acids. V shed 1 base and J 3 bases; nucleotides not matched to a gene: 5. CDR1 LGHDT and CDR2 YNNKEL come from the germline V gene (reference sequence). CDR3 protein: CASSQGGTTKETQYF. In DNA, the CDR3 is TGTGCCAGCAGCCAAGGGGGGACTACAAAAGAGACCCAGTACTTC.

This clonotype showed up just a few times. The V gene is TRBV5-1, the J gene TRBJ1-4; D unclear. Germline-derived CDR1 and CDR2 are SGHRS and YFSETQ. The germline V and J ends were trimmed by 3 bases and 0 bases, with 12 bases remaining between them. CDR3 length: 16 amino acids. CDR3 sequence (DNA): TGCGCCAGCAGCTCTCGTCCGGCGGCAACTAATGAAAAACTGTTTTTT. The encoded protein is CASSSRPAATNEKLFF.

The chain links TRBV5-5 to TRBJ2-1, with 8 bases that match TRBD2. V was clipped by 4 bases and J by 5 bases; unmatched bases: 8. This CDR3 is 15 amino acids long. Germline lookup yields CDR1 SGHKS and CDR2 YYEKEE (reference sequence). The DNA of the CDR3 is TGTGCCAGCAGCCGGTCCCCACTAGCGGACAATGAGCAGTTCTTC. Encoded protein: CASSRSPLADNEQFF.

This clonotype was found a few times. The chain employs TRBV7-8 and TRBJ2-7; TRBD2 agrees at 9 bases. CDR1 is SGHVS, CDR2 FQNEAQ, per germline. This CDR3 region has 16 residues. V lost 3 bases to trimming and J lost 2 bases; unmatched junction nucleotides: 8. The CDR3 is CASSFPTSGHTYEQYF. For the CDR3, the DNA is TGTGCCAGCAGCTTCCCGACTAGCGGACACACCTACGAGCAGTACTTC.

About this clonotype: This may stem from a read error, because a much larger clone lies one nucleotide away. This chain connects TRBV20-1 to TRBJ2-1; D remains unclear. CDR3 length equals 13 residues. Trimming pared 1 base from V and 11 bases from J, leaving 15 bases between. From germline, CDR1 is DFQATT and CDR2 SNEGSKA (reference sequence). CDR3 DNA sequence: TGCAGTGCTAGAGGCCACTTGGATCGTCAGCAGTTCTTC. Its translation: CSARGHLDRQQFF.

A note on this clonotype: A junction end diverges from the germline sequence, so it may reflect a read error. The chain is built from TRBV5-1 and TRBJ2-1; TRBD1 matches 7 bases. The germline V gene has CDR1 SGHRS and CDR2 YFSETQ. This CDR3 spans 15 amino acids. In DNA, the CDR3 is TGCGCCAGCAGCTTGGACAGGGGTATCAACAATGGGCAGTTCTTC. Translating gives CASSLDRGINNGQFF.

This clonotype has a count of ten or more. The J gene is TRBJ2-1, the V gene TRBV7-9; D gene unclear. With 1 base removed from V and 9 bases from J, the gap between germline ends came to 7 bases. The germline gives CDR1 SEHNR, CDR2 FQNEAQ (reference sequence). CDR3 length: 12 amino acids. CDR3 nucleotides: TGTGCCAGCAGCTTAGTAGCCGGTGAGCAGTTCTTC. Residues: CASSLVAGEQFF.

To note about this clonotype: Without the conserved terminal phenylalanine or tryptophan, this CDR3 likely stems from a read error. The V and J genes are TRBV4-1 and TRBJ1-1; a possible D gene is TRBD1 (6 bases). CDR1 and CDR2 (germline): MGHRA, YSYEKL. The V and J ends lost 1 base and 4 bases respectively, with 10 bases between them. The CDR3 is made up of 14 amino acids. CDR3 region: CASSQAGAGTEAFL. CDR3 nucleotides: TGCGCCAGCAGCCAAGCGGGGGCGGGCACTGAAGCTTTCTTA.